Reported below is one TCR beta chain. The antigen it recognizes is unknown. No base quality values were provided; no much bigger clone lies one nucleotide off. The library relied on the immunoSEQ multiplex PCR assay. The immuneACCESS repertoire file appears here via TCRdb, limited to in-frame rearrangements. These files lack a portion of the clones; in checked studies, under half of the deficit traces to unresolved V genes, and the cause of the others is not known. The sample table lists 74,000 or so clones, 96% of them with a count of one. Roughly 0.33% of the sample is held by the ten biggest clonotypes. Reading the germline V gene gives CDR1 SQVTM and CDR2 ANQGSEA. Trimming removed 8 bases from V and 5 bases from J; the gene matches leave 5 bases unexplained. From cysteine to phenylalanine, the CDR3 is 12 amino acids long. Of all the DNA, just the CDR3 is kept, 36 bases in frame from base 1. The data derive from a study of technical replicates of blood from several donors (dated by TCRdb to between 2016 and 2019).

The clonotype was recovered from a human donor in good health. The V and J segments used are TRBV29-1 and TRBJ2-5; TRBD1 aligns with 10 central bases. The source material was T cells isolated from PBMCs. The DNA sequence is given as TGCAGCTTCGGACAGGGGGGGGAGACCCAGTACTTC. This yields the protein CSFGQGGETQYF.